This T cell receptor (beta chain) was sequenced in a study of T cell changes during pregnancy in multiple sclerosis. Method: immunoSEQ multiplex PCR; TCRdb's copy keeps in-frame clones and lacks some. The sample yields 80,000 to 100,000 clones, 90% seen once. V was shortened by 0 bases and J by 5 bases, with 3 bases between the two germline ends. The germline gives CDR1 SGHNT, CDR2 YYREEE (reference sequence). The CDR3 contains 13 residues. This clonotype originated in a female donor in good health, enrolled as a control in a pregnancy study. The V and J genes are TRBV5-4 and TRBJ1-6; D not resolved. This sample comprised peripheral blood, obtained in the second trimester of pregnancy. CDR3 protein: CASSLDNNSPLHF. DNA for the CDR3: TGTGCCAGCAGCTTGGATAATAATTCACCCCTCCACTTT.